Presented here are 3 T cell receptor beta chains from one specimen sequenced in a study of T cells in Graves' hyperthyroidism and ophthalmopathy. RNA transcripts provided the source from which TCR beta CDR3 regions were amplified. HTBI primers were employed in a first-round RT-PCR of the TCR CDR3. In TCRdb, the multiplex PCR reads were re-called with MiXCR into one record per CDR3 protein. The data contain a few hundred thousand distinct CDR3 sequences, around 16% of them singletons. Sequenced material: blood. The origin of the receptors is a woman younger than 30 with Graves' hyperthyroidism that later progressed to Graves' ophthalmopathy.

On this clonotype: This clone may be a read error of a much larger clone one base away. Since the CDR3 does not end with the conserved phenylalanine or tryptophan, this likely comes from a read error. The V and J genes are TRBV6-1 and TRBJ1-2; D call uncertain. Germline V gives CDR1 MNHNS, CDR2 SASEGT. The CDR3 loop spans 14 amino acids. V was shortened by 1 base and J by 0 bases, with 6 bases between the two germline ends. The CDR3 reads CASSEDVANYGYTL. The CDR3 DNA reads TGTGCCAGCAGTGAAGATGTGGCTAACTATGGCTACACCCTC.

The J gene is TRBJ1-2, the V gene TRBV4-1; TRBD1 might be the D (5 bases). Germline-derived CDR1 and CDR2 are MGHRA and YSYEKL. There are 15 residues in the CDR3. V lost 0 bases and J 4 bases, leaving 12 bases between the germline ends. CDR3 in amino acids: CASSQDRGEVYGYTF. The CDR3 DNA sequence: TGCGCCAGCAGCCAAGATCGGGGGGAGGTCTATGGCTACACCTTC.

This clonotype was counted at least ten times. The rearrangement joins TRBV7-2 to TRBJ1-3; D is uncertain. CDR3 length: 15 amino acids. CDR1 is SGHTA and CDR2 is FQGNSA in the germline V gene. V dropped 0 bases and J dropped 0 bases, with 6 bases sitting between them. CDR3 nucleotide sequence: TGTGCCAGCAGCTTAGCCGGGAGCTCTGGAAACACCATATATTTT. Protein: CASSLAGSSGNTIYF.